Shown below are 13 T cell receptor beta chains from a single sample sequenced in a study of cytomegalovirus exposure and HLA in healthy donors. The PCR employed 60 Vbeta primers together with 13 Jbeta primers. The table came from immunoSEQ multiplex PCR; TCRdb's copy has only in-frame clones and leaves some out. The sample yields about 140,000 clones, approximately 80% seen once. The specimen was PBMCs. The receptors shown here come from a woman aged 40 to 50 in good health and CMV-seronegative.

With respect to this clone: An end of the junction differs from the germline gene, which may be a read error. V gene TRBV5-5 combines with J gene TRBJ2-7; 7 bases match TRBD1. The germline V gene encodes CDR1 SGHKS and CDR2 YYEKEE (reference sequence). This CDR3 comprises 15 residues. The CDR3: CASSQARGHMYEQYF. In nucleotides, the CDR3 is TGCGCCAGCAGCCAAGCGAGGGGGCACATGTACGAGCAGTACTTC.

The table lists this clone with a few counts. The chain uses TRBV28 and TRBJ2-5; 7 bases are shared with TRBD1. From germline, CDR1 is MDHEN and CDR2 SYDVKM. The V gene end was trimmed by 8 bases and the J gene end by 3 bases; junction bases not matched to a gene: 9. The length of the CDR3 is 14 residues. The CDR3 here is CASAWTGLKETQYF. CDR3 nucleotide sequence: TGTGCCAGCGCCTGGACAGGTCTGAAAGAGACCCAGTACTTC. The full variable domain, with the rest looked up from reference TRBV28 and TRBJ2-5, is DVKVTQSSRYLVKRTGEKVFLECVQDMDHENMFWYRQDPGLGLRLIYFSYDVKMKEKGDIPEGYSVSREKKERFSLILESASTNQTSMYLCASAWTGLKETQYFGPGTRLLVL.

DNA of the CDR3: TGTGCCAGCAGCTTGGGACACCTGAACACCGGGGAGCTGTTTTTT. Its protein is CASSLGHLNTGELFF. The chain combines TRBV7-6 with TRBJ2-2; possibly TRBD1 for D (6 bases). Germline V gives CDR1 SGHVS, CDR2 FNYEAQ. The V end lost 3 bases, the J end lost 1 base, and 9 bases lay between the germline ends. The CDR3 extends over 15 amino acids.

V gene TRBV4-3 combines with J gene TRBJ2-5; a weak D match, TRBD2 (6 bases). The J call may be faulty, since TRBJ2-7 better matches the DNA end. Germline assignment: CDR1 LGHNA and CDR2 YSLEER. This CDR3 region has 15 residues. The CDR3 DNA sequence: TGCGCCAGCAGCCAAGGGGTTAGCGGCACCTACGAGCAGTACTTC. Translated: CASSQGVSGTYEQYF.

The chain carries TRBV9 and TRBJ2-1; 9 bases are a match to TRBD2. Germline trimming cut 2 bases from V and 2 bases from J; bases unmatched to any gene: 8. The CDR3 runs 17 residues. From germline, CDR1 is SGDLS and CDR2 YYNGEE. The CDR3 protein is CASSVGVAGVAYNEQFF. The CDR3 DNA reads as TGTGCCAGCAGCGTCGGGGTAGCGGGAGTAGCCTACAATGAGCAGTTCTTC.

The CDR3 region is CASSPQANTEAFF. The DNA of the CDR3 is TGTGCCAGCAGCCCACAGGCGAACACTGAAGCTTTCTTT. The chain links TRBV7-3 to TRBJ1-1; maybe TRBD1 (5 bases). V dropped 5 bases and J dropped 1 base, with 8 bases sitting between them. The CDR3 covers 13 residues. Germline loops: CDR1 SGHTA, CDR2 FQGTGA.

The chain is built from TRBV6-5 and TRBJ2-2; 12 bases are a match to TRBD2. CDR1 and CDR2 (germline): MNHEY, SVGAGI. J lost 6 bases, V lost 2 bases, and 4 bases had no gene match. The CDR3 totals 16 residues. Here the CDR3 DNA reads TGTGCCAGCAGTTACGGACTAGCGGGATTTCCCGGGGAGCTGTTTTTT. Protein product: CASSYGLAGFPGELFF.

V and J are TRBV5-1 and TRBJ2-2; D is perhaps TRBD1 (6 bases). Germline V lookup: CDR1 SGHRS, CDR2 YFSETQ. The CDR3 totals 14 residues. V was pared by 7 bases and J by 1 base, with 11 bases between. CDR3 DNA sequence: TGCGCCAGCGAGAAACAGGGGAACACCGGGGAGCTGTTTTTT. Protein product: CASEKQGNTGELFF. Together with reference TRBV5-1 and TRBJ2-2, the CDR3 gives the full variable domain: KAGVTQTPRYLIKTRGQQVTLSCSPISGHRSVSWYQQTPGQGLQFLFEYFSETQRNKGNFPGRFSGRQFSNSRSEMNVSTLELGDSALYLCASEKQGNTGELFFGEGSRLTVL.

The chain uses TRBV7-3 and TRBJ2-7; TRBD1 agrees at 9 bases. Trimming at V came to 1 base and at J to 1 base, leaving 2 bases not matched to a gene. Germline values: CDR1 SGHTA, CDR2 FQGTGA. The CDR3 consists of 15 residues. The CDR3 region is CASSLRGQGSYEQYF. The CDR3 DNA reads TGTGCCAGCAGCTTAAGGGGACAGGGTTCCTACGAGCAGTACTTC. Together with reference TRBV7-3 and TRBJ2-7, the CDR3 gives the full variable domain: GAGVSQTPSNKVTEKGKYVELRCDPISGHTALYWYRQSLGQGPEFLIYFQGTGAADDSGLPNDRFFAVRPEGSVSTLKIQRTERGDSAVYLCASSLRGQGSYEQYFGPGTRLTVT.

The rearrangement links TRBV5-1 to TRBJ2-7, with 11 bases fitting TRBD2. The CDR3 spans 14 residues. Germline-derived CDR1 and CDR2 are SGHRS and YFSETQ. Losses at the gene ends were 3 bases for V and 3 bases for J; bases not matched to a gene: 2. This CDR3 is CASSSTSGNYEQYF. CDR3 in DNA: TGCGCCAGCAGCTCGACTAGCGGGAACTACGAGCAGTACTTC.

With regard to this clone: This same CDR3 is encoded by further DNA sequences in the sample. CDR3 sequence reads: CASSLDREIYEQYF. The CDR3 DNA reads as TGCGCCAGCAGCCTGGACAGGGAGATCTACGAGCAGTACTTC. This rearrangement joins TRBV5-1 to TRBJ2-7; 8 nucleotides align to TRBD1. This CDR3 contains 14 residues. Germline CDR1 is SGHRS and CDR2 is YFSETQ. The junction had 6 bases not matched to a gene; V was cut back by 4 bases and J by 3 bases.

The J gene is TRBJ2-7, the V gene TRBV27; TRBD2 agrees at 7 bases. The ends lost 6 bases at V and 1 base at J; junction bases unmatched: 3. This CDR3 region has 13 residues. Per the germline V gene, CDR1 is MNHEY and CDR2 is SMNVEV (reference sequence). CDR3 DNA: TGTGCCAGCAGAACTAGCGCGTCCTACGAGCAGTACTTC. It encodes CASRTSASYEQYF.

The chain is built from TRBV11-2 and TRBJ2-1; the match to TRBD2 covers 8 bases. This CDR3 region has 11 residues. The junction had 1 base not matched to a gene; V was cut back by 1 base and J by 14 bases. CDR1 is SGHAT and CDR2 is FQNNGV in the germline V gene. CDR3 nucleotides: TGTGCCAGCAGCTTAGGAGCGGGAGAGTTCTTC. This translates into CASSLGAGEFF.